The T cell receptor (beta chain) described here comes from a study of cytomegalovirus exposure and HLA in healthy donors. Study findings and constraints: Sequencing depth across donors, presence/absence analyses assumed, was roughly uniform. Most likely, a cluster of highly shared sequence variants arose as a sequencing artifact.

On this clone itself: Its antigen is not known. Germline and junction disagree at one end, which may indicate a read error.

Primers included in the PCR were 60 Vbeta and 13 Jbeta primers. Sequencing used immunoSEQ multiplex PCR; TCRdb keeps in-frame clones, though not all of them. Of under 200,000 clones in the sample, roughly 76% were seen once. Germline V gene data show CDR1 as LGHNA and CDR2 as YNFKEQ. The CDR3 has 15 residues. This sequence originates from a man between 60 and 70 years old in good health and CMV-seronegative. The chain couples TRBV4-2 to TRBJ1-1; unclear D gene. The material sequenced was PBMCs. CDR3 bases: TGTTCCAGCAGCCCTTCAGGAACCCCTGACACTGAAGCTTTCTTT. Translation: CSSSPSGTPDTEAFF.